A selection of T cell receptor beta chains follows, all from one sample in a study of blood T cell repertoires in COVID-19. Sequencing was performed with immunoSEQ multiplex PCR; in TCRdb, only in-frame clones are kept and a portion is missing. The sample contains about 200,000 clones, less than 90% of which appear only once. Sequences were obtained from peripheral blood. The receptor source for this set is a man aged 35-49 years with acute or convalescent COVID-19. Each CDR3 is given with its conserved first and last residue. The D gene is left open where the match is weak. Size is omitted from some rows. Given values are once, few, many or a class for expanded clones.

>TRBJ2-2|TRBV28|NA|few
CAWSSPNTGELFF
TGTGCCTGGTCCAGTCCGAACACCGGGGAGCTGTTTTTT
>TRBJ1-1|TRBV5-4|NA|NA
CASSLFAGEAFF
TGTGCCAGCAGCCTATTTGCGGGTGAAGCTTTCTTT
>TRBJ2-7|TRBV19|NA|NA
CASSIDLGPYEQYF
TGTGCCAGTAGTATAGACCTTGGGCCCTACGAGCAGTACTTC
>TRBJ2-3|TRBV29-1|TRBD1|few
CSVTTGAHSTDTQYF
TGCAGCGTGACGACAGGGGCGCATTCCACAGATACGCAGTATTTT
>TRBJ2-5|TRBV7-2|NA|NA
CASSLESSGGAQETQYF
TGTGCCAGCAGCTTAGAGAGTTCGGGGGGCGCACAAGAGACCCAGTACTTC
>TRBJ2-2|TRBV27|NA|once
CASSSGLSTGELFF
TGTGCCAGCAGTTCGGGACTTTCCACCGGGGAGCTGTTTTTT
>TRBJ2-5|TRBV2|TRBD1|NA
CASSVTGVQETQYF
TGTGCCAGCAGTGTGACAGGGGTGCAAGAGACCCAGTACTTC
>TRBJ2-7|TRBV11-2|NA|NA
CASTDGAERISYEQYF
TGTGCCAGCACCGATGGGGCTGAGAGGATTTCCTACGAGCAGTACTTC
>TRBJ1-2|TRBV30|NA|NA
CAWDGNYGYTF
TGTGCCTGGGACGGGAACTATGGCTACACCTTC
>TRBJ2-1|TRBV11-2|TRBD1|once
CASSYIRDSQFF
TGTGCCAGCAGCTACATCCGGGACAGCCAGTTCTTC
>TRBJ2-3|TRBV18|TRBD2|NA
CASSPPSGAGDTQYF
TGTGCCAGCTCGCCCCCTAGCGGCGCCGGGGATACGCAGTATTTT
>TRBJ2-1|TRBV9|NA|NA
CASSVEVGVRGPYNEQFF
TGTGCCAGCAGCGTAGAGGTAGGGGTCCGTGGTCCCTACAATGAGCAGTTCTTC